This T cell receptor beta chain appears in the sequencing data of a study of immune heterogeneity within non-small cell lung tumors. The CDR3 is 16 amino acids. CDR1 and CDR2 (germline): KGHDR, SFDVKD. Trimming stripped 3 bases from V and 0 bases from J, with 12 bases between. TCR beta CDR3 amplification used multiplex PCR with 32 V and 13 J primers. In TCRdb, the multiplex PCR reads were re-called with MiXCR into one record per CDR3 protein. This sample yields roughly 6,500 distinct CDR3 sequences, of which 22% are seen a single time; approximately 15% belongs to the top ten. Bulk tumor genomic DNA, approximately 560 ng per sample, was used as template. Widely spaced biopsies, several per primary tumor, were obtained at surgery. The patients were newly diagnosed with non-small cell lung cancer, had not been treated, and had curative surgery. This clonotype came up a few times.

Sequenced sample: lung tumor tissue. The source is a female donor with non-small cell lung cancer. The gene calls are TRBV24-1 and TRBJ2-3; no clear D gene. The CDR3, as DNA: TGTGCCACCAGTGATCCACAGAGCTCTAGCACAGATACGCAGTATTTT. Translated, it gives CATSDPQSSSTDTQYF.